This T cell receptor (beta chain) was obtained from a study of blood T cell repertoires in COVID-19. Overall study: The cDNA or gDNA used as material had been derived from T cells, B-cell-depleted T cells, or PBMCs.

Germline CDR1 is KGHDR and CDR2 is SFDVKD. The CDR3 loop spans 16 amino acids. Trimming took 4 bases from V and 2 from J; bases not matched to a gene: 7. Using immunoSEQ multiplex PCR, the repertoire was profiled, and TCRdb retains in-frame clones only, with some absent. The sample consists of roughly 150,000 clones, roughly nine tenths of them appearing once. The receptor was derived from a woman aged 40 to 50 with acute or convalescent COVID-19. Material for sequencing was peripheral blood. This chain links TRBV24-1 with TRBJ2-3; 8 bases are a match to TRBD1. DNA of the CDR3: TGTGCCACCAGTGACGGCTGGGACAGGTTCACAGATACGCAGTATTTT. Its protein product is CATSDGWDRFTDTQYF.